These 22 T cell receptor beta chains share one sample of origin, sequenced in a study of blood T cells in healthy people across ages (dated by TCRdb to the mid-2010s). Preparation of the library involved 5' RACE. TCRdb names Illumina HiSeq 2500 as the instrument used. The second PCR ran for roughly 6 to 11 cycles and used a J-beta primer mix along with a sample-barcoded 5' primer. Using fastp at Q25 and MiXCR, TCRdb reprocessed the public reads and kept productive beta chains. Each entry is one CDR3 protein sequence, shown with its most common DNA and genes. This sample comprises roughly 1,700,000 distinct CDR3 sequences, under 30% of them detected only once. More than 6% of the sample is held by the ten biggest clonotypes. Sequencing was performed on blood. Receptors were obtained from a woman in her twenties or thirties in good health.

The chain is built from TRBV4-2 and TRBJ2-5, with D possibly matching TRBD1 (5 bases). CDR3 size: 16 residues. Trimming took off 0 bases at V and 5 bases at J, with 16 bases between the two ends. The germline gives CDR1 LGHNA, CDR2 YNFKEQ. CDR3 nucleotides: TGTGCCAGCAGCCAAGATCCAGTCTCAGGGCGGGAGACCCAGTACTTC. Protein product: CASSQDPVSGRETQYF.

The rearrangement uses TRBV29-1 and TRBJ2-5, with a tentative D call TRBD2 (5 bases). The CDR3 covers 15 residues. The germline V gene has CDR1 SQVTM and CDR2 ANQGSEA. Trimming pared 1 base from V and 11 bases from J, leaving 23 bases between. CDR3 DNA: TGCAGCGTTGAAGTGCGTGGGAGAGGCTACAATGAGCAGTACTTC. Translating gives CSVEVRGRGYNEQYF. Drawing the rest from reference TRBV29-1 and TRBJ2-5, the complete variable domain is SAVISQKPSRDICQRGTSLTIQCQVDSQVTMMFWYRQQPGQSLTLIATANQGSEATYESGFVIDKFPISRPNLTFSTLTVSNMSPEDSSIYLCSVEVRGRGYNEQYFGPGTRLLVL.

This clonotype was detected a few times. As DNA, the CDR3 is TGTGCCTGGAGCCAGGGGAACACTGAAGCTTTCTTT. Protein product: CAWSQGNTEAFF. The rearrangement uses TRBV30 and TRBJ1-1, with D maybe TRBD1 (5 bases). Trimming removed 3 bases from V and 1 base from J, with 6 bases in between. This CDR3 spans 12 amino acids. CDR1 GTSNPN and CDR2 SVGIG come from the germline V gene (reference sequence). Combining the CDR3 with reference TRBV30 and TRBJ1-1 gives the whole variable domain SQTIHQWPATLVQPVGSPLSLECTVEGTSNPNLYWYRQAAGRGLQLLFYSVGIGQISSEVPQNLSASRPQDRQFILSSKKLLLSDSGFYLCAWSQGNTEAFFGQGTRLTVV.

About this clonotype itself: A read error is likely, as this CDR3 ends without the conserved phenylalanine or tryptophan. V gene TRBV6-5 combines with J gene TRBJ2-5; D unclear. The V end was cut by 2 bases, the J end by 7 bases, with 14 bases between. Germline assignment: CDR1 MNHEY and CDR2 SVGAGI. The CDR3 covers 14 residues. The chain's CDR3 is CASSYPGDPGTQYC. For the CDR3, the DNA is TGTGCCAGCAGTTACCCGGGTGACCCGGGGACCCAGTACTGC.

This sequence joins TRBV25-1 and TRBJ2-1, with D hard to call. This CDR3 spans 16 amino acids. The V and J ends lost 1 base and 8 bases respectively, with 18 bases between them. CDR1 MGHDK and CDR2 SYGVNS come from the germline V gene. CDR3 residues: CASSESNGEIGDEQFF. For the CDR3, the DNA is TGTGCCAGCAGTGAATCTAATGGGGAAATTGGGGATGAGCAGTTCTTC.

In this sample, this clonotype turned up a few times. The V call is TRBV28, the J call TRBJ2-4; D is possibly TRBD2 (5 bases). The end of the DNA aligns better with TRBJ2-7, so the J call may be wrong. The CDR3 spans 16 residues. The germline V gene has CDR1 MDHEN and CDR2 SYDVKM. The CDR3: CASSLSSSGRVFEQYF. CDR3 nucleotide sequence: TGTGCCAGCAGTTTAAGTTCATCGGGGAGAGTGTTCGAGCAGTACTTC.

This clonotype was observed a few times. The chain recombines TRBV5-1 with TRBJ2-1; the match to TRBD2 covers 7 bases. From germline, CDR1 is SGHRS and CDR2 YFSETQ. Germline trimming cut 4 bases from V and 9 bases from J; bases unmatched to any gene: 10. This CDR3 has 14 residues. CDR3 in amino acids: CASSDGTPGGEQFF. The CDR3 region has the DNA TGCGCCAGCAGCGACGGGACGCCGGGGGGTGAGCAGTTCTTC.

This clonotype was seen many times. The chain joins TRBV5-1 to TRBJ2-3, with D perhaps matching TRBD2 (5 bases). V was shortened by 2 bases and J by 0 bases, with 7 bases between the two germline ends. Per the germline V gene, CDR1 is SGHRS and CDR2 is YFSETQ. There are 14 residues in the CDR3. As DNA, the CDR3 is TGCGCCAGCAGCTTTAGCGAGAGCACAGATACGCAGTATTTT. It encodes CASSFSESTDTQYF. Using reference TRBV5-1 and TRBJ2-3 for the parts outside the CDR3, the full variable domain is KAGVTQTPRYLIKTRGQQVTLSCSPISGHRSVSWYQQTPGQGLQFLFEYFSETQRNKGNFPGRFSGRQFSNSRSEMNVSTLELGDSALYLCASSFSESTDTQYFGPGTRLTVL.

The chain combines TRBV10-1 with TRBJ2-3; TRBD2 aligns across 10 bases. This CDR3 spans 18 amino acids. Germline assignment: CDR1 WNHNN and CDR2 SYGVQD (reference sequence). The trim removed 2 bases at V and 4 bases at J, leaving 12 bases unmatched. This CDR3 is CASSETSGEPFSADTQYF. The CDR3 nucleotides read TGCGCCAGCAGTGAGACTAGCGGGGAACCGTTCAGTGCAGATACGCAGTATTTT.

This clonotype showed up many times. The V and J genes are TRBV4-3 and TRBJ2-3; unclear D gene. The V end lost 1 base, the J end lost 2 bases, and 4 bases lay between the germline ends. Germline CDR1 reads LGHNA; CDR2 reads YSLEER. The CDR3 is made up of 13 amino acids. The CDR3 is CASSQVLTDTQYF. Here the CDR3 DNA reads TGCGCCAGCAGCCAAGTACTCACAGATACGCAGTATTTT.

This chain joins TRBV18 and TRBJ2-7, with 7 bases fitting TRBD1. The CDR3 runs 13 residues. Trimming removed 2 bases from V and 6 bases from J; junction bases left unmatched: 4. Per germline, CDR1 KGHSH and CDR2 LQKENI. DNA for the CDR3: TGTGCCAGCTCACCAGCGGCAGGGGGCGAGCAGTACTTC. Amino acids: CASSPAAGGEQYF. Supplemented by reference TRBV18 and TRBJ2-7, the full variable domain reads NAGVMQNPRHLVRRRGQEARLRCSPMKGHSHVYWYRQLPEEGLKFMVYLQKENIIDESGMPKERFSAEFPKEGPSILRIQQVVRGDSAAYFCASSPAAGGEQYFGPGTRLTVT.

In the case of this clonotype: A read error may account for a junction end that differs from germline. In nucleotides, the CDR3 is TGTGCCACCAGTGACCCCAACCGGGACAGGCAAGAGACCCGGTACTTC. It translates to CATSDPNRDRQETRYF. J is TRBJ2-5 and V is TRBV24-1; TRBD1 matches at 8 bases. CDR1 is KGHDR and CDR2 is SFDVKD in the germline V gene. The CDR3 is 16 residues long.

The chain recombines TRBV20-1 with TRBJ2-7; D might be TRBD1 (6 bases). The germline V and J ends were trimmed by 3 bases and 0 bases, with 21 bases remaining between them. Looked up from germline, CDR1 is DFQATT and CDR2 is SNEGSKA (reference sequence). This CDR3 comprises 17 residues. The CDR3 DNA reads TGCAGTGCTAGGAGCGGCCGACAGGCCCGCAACTCCTACGAGCAGTACTTC. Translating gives CSARSGRQARNSYEQYF.

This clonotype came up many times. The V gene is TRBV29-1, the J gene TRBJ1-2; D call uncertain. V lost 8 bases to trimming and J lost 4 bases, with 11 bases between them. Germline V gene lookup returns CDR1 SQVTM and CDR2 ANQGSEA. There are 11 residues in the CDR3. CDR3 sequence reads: CSSRGSYGYTF. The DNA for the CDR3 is TGCAGCTCCCGCGGGTCCTATGGCTACACCTTC. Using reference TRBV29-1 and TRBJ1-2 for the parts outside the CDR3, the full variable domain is SAVISQKPSRDICQRGTSLTIQCQVDSQVTMMFWYRQQPGQSLTLIATANQGSEATYESGFVIDKFPISRPNLTFSTLTVSNMSPEDSSIYLCSSRGSYGYTFGSGTRLTVV.

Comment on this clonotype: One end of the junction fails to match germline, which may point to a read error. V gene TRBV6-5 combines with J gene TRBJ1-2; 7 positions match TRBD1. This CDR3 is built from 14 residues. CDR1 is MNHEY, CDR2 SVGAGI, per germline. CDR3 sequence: CVSATMRQGYSYTF. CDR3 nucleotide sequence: TGTGTCAGCGCTACTATGAGACAGGGTTATAGCTACACCTTC.

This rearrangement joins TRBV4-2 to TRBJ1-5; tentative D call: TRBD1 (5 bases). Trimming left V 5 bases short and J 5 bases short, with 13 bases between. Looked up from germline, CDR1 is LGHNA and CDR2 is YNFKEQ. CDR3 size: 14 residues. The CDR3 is CASSGDLQDQPQHF. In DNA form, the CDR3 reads TGTGCCAGCAGCGGGGACCTACAGGATCAGCCCCAGCATTTT.

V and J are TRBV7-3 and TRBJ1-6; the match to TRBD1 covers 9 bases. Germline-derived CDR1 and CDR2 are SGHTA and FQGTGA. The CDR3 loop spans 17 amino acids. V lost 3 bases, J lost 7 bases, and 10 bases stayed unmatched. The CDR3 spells CASSFRDRALTNSPLHF. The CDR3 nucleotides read TGTGCCAGCAGCTTCCGGGACAGGGCCTTAACAAATTCACCCCTCCACTTT. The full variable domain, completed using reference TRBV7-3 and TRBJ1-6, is GAGVSQTPSNKVTEKGKYVELRCDPISGHTALYWYRQSLGQGPEFLIYFQGTGAADDSGLPNDRFFAVRPEGSVSTLKIQRTERGDSAVYLCASSFRDRALTNSPLHFGNGTRLTVT.

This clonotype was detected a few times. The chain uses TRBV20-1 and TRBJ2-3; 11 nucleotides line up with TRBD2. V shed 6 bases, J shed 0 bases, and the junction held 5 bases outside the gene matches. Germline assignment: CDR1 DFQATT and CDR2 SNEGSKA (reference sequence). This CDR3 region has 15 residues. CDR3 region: CSAGLAGGSTDTQYF. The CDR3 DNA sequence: TGCAGTGCGGGTCTAGCGGGGGGAAGCACAGATACGCAGTATTTT.

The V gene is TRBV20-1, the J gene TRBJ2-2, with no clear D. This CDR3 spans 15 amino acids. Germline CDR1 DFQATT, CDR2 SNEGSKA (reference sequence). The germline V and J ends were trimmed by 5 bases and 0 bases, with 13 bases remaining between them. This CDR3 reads CSAPGSGANTGELFF. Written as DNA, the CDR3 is TGCAGTGCTCCAGGATCTGGGGCGAACACCGGGGAGCTGTTTTTT.

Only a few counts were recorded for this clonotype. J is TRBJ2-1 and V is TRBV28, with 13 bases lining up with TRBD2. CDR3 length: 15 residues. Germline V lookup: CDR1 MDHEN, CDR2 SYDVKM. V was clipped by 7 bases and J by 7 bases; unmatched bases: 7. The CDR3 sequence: CASMSRGLAGNEQFF. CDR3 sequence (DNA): TGTGCCAGCATGTCGCGGGGACTAGCGGGGAATGAGCAGTTCTTC.

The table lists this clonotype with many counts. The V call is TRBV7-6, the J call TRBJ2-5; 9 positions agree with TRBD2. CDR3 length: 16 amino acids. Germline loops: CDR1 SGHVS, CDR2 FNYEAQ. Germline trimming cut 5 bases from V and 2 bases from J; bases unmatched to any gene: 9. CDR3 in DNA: TGTGCCAGCAGCCACCCCCCTAGCGGGGCTCAAGAGACCCAGTACTTC. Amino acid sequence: CASSHPPSGAQETQYF.

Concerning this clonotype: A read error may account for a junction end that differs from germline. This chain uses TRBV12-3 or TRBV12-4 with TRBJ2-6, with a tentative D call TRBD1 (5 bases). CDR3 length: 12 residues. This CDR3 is CASGSGANILTF. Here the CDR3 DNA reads TGTGCCAGCGGCTCTGGGGCCAACATCCTGACTTTC.